The subject of this entry is one T cell receptor beta chain. The antigen is undetermined. The CDR3 is made up of 14 amino acids. Trimming removed 5 bases from V and 3 bases from J; junction bases left unmatched: 6. Germline loops: CDR1 SEHNR, CDR2 FQNEAQ (reference sequence). 60 Vbeta and 13 Jbeta primers were used in PCR. Profiled with immunoSEQ multiplex PCR; TCRdb holds only in-frame clones, not every one. The table lists roughly 170,000 clones, approximately 71% of them singletons. The data were taken from a study of cytomegalovirus exposure and HLA in healthy donors. Study findings and constraints: Productive status was seen about 87% or about 30% of the time for most TCR beta V segments in an earlier analysis. CMV serostatus alone was available as immune exposure information. Highest at DRB1 and lowest at HLA-C, TCR association rates differed among HLA loci in a later analysis. Later analysis demonstrated an association between a missense DCLRE1C variant and TCR beta V- and J-gene trimming.

What was sequenced was PBMCs. This chain links TRBV7-9 with TRBJ1-1, with 7 nucleotides matching TRBD1. This sequence was found in a girl between 5 and 17 years old in good health and CMV-seronegative. The CDR3 DNA reads TGTGCCAGCAGCCCGACAGGGCCGTACACTGAAGCTTTCTTT. Its protein product is CASSPTGPYTEAFF.